This T cell receptor beta chain originates from a study of blood T cell repertoires in COVID-19. Original data processing: Estimates of nucleated cell counts were drawn from the amplification of reference gene primers. The assay was immunoSEQ multiplex PCR, and TCRdb's table has in-frame clones only and misses some. V, J and clone size are those of that table, while D and trimming were read from the DNA. The sample includes around 160,000 clones, 84% of them seen just once. The CDR3 is 13 residues long. The germline CDR1 and CDR2 sequences are ENHRY and SYGVKD. The V gene lost 11 bases and the J gene lost 0 bases, with 14 bases spanning the gap.

The chain employs TRBV10-3 and TRBJ2-7; possibly TRBD1 for D (6 bases). The specimen was peripheral blood. The origin of this receptor is a human donor in a cohort sampled during active COVID-19. DNA for the CDR3: TGTGCCTCAGGGACACCGAACTCCTACGAGCAGTACTTC. Protein sequence: CASGTPNSYEQYF.